Listed below are T cell receptor beta chains from one sample, sequenced in a study of T cells in Graves' hyperthyroidism and ophthalmopathy. TCRdb ran MiXCR on the multiplex PCR reads and lists one entry per CDR3 protein. Of roughly 380,000 distinct CDR3 sequences listed, around 13% were seen once; the top ten hold approximately 9.9%. Sequencing was performed on blood. All receptors derive from a woman aged 60-75 years with Graves' hyperthyroidism. CDR3s include the opening cysteine and the closing phenylalanine or tryptophan. A D gene is named only where the DNA matches it firmly. The size of a clone is reported for some rows only, either as once, few or many, or as a class for expanded clones.

J	D	size	V	DNA	CDR3
TRBJ1-1	NA	NA	TRBV7-3	TGTGCCAGCAGTCAATTGGGGTTAACTGAAGCTTTCTTT	CASSQLGLTEAFF
TRBJ1-6	NA	many	TRBV6-5	TGTGCCAGCAGTTACTCCCGGGTCGTAGGATCACCCCTCCACTTT	CASSYSRVVGSPLHF
TRBJ2-7	NA	NA	TRBV6-1	TGTGCCAGCAGAAACACTCCTACAGAGTACGAGCAGTACTTC	CASRNTPTEYEQYF
TRBJ1-2	NA	many	TRBV28	TGTGCCAGCAGTTTACCCCACGGAAGCGGGGCCCTCTATGGCTACACCTTC	CASSLPHGSGALYGYTF
TRBJ2-1	TRBD2	many	TRBV11-3	TGTGCCAGCAGCGTCCGGACTAGCGGGAGAGGGGAGCAGTTCTTC	CASSVRTSGRGEQFF
TRBJ2-1	TRBD2	few	TRBV5-1	TGCGCCAGCAGCCCTTGGGAGGGCTACAATGAGCAGTTCTTC	CASSPWEGYNEQFF
TRBJ2-5	NA	many	TRBV12-3/TRBV12-4	TGTGCCAGCCTCCGGGGATCTCAAGAGACCCAGTACTTC	CASLRGSQETQYF
TRBJ1-3	NA	few	TRBV29-1	TGCAGCGCCGGGGCAGGGAGCTCTGGAAACACCATATATTTT	CSAGAGSSGNTIYF
TRBJ2-3	NA	many	TRBV19	TGTGCCAGTAGTATAGGGCGAGATACGCAGTATTTT	CASSIGRDTQYF
TRBJ1-1	NA	many	TRBV30	TGTGCCTGGAGTTTACACCAGAACACTGAAGCTTTCTTT	CAWSLHQNTEAFF
TRBJ1-1	NA	many	TRBV11-2	TGTGCCAGCAGCTTAGGGTGGGCCACTGAAGCTTTCTTT	CASSLGWATEAFF
TRBJ2-1	NA	many	TRBV7-3	TGTGCCAGCCTGCAAGGGGGACTTACCTACAATGAGCAGTTCTTC	CASLQGGLTYNEQFF